This TCR beta chain was sequenced in a study of cytomegalovirus exposure and HLA in healthy donors. General study results and limits: Later analysis identified a missense DCLRE1C variant that was linked to TCR beta V- and J-gene trimming. Analyses of presence and absence presupposed an approximately uniform sequencing depth across donors.

This clone was seen once. Its specificity is unknown. CDR1 and CDR2 from the germline V gene are SGHRS and YFSETQ. Trimming cost V 7 bases and J 10 bases, with 22 bases left between them. The CDR3 has 14 residues. The PCR ran on 60 Vbeta and 13 Jbeta primers. Clones were read by immunoSEQ multiplex PCR, and TCRdb kept only the in-frame ones, dropping some. The sample has roughly 190,000 clones; around four fifths are singletons. The TCR was taken from a woman aged 40 to 50 in good health and CMV-seronegative. The chain recombines TRBV5-1 with TRBJ2-3; a possible D gene is TRBD2 (6 bases). The source material was PBMCs. Here the CDR3 reads CASGSGGMASAQYF. CDR3 nucleotide sequence: TGCGCCAGCGGCTCGGGCGGGATGGCTAGTGCGCAGTATTTT.